This entry features one T cell receptor beta chain sequence. The antigen is unknown. V was pared by 4 bases and J by 4 bases, with 1 base of the junction left unmatched. CDR3 size: 14 residues. From germline, CDR1 is LNHDA and CDR2 SQIVND (reference sequence). This specimen belongs to a study of radiotherapy plus CTLA-4 blockade in lung cancer. The wider study: Objective responses emerged in about 20% of patients, and roughly 32% attained disease control.

Study-level results: Once radiotherapy plus ipilimumab had been given, TCR clones derived from tumor expanded in blood.

Profiling relied on immunoSEQ multiplex PCR, and the TCRdb table lists in-frame clones only, not all of them. The table includes fewer than 50,000 clones, approximately 83% detected once. The sample consisted of peripheral blood, taken from a patient treated with radiotherapy plus ipilimumab. The chain uses TRBV19 and TRBJ2-1, with 10 bases fitting TRBD1. The origin of this receptor is a human donor with non-small cell lung cancer whose response to radiotherapy plus ipilimumab could not be evaluated. The CDR3 loop reads CASSKGQGYNEQFF. For the CDR3, the DNA is TGTGCCAGTAGTAAGGGACAGGGGTACAATGAGCAGTTCTTC.